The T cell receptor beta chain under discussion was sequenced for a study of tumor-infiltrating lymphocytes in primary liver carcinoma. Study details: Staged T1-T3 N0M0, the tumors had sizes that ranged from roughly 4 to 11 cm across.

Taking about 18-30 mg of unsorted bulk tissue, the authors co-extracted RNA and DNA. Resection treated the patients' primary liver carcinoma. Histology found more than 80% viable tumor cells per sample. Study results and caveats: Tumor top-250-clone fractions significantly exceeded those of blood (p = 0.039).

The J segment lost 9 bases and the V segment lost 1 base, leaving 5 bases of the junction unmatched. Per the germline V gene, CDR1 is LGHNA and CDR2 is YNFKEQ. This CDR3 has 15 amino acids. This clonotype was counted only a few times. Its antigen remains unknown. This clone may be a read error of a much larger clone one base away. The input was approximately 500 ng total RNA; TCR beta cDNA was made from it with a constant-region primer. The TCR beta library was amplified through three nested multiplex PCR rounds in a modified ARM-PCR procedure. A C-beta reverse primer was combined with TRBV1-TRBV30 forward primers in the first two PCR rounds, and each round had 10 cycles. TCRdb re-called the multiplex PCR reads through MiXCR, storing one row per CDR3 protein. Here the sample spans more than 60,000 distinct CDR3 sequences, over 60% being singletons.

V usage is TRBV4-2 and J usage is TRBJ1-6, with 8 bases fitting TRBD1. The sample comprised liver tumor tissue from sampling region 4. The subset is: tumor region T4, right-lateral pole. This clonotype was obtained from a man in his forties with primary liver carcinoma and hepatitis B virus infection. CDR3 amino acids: CASSQGRTGSSPLHF. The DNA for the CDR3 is TGTGCCAGCAGCCAAGGAAGGACAGGGAGTTCACCCCTCCACTTT.